This is a list of T cell receptor beta chains from one sample in a study of shared clonotypes between healthy human individuals. Clones were read by immunoSEQ multiplex PCR, and TCRdb kept only the in-frame ones, dropping some. The sample holds about 530,000 clones; roughly 95% are singletons and the top ten take approximately 0.062%. Sequenced: naive CD4+ T cells sorted from blood. These receptors all come from a woman aged 25 to 45 in good health. CDR3s include the opening cysteine and the closing phenylalanine or tryptophan. Fields, in order: J gene, V gene, D gene, CDR3 length, clone size, CDR3 protein, CDR3 DNA. D genes are given only for firm matches. Clone size appears in some rows only: once, few, many, or a class for an expanded clone.

j_gene: TRBJ1-1; v_gene: TRBV6-5; d_gene: TRBD1; len: 14; abundance: NA; CDR3aa: CASSYSTGDTEAFF; CDR3nt: TGTGCCAGCAGTTACTCCACAGGGGATACTGAAGCTTTCTTT
j_gene: TRBJ2-7; v_gene: TRBV5-1; d_gene: TRBD2; len: 16; abundance: NA; CDR3aa: CASGTGSGRATYEQYF; CDR3nt: TGCGCCAGCGGAACAGGTAGCGGGAGGGCAACCTACGAGCAGTACTTC
j_gene: TRBJ1-1; v_gene: TRBV18; d_gene: TRBD1; len: 14; abundance: once; CDR3aa: CASSVDRVGTEAFF; CDR3nt: TGTGCCAGCTCAGTGGACAGGGTCGGAACTGAAGCTTTCTTT
j_gene: TRBJ1-2; v_gene: TRBV25-1; d_gene: NA; len: 12; abundance: NA; CDR3aa: CASSATVYGYTF; CDR3nt: TGTGCCAGCAGTGCTACAGTCTATGGCTACACCTTC
j_gene: TRBJ1-2; v_gene: TRBV27; d_gene: TRBD1; len: 13; abundance: few; CDR3aa: CASSATGFDGYTF; CDR3nt: TGTGCCAGCAGCGCGACAGGGTTCGATGGCTACACCTTC
j_gene: TRBJ2-2; v_gene: TRBV18; d_gene: NA; len: 16; abundance: NA; CDR3aa: CASSPPIPAGAGELFF; CDR3nt: TGTGCCAGCTCACCACCGATACCAGCGGGTGCCGGGGAGCTGTTTTTT
j_gene: TRBJ2-4; v_gene: TRBV5-1; d_gene: NA; len: 14; abundance: NA; CDR3aa: CASSPGGGGNIQYF; CDR3nt: TGCGCCAGCAGCCCGGGTGGGGGTGGAAACATTCAGTACTTC
j_gene: TRBJ2-3; v_gene: TRBV5-4; d_gene: NA; len: 16; abundance: NA; CDR3aa: CASSEDGALPTDTQYF; CDR3nt: TGTGCCAGCAGCGAAGACGGGGCACTCCCCACAGATACGCAGTATTTT
j_gene: TRBJ2-7; v_gene: TRBV15; d_gene: NA; len: 15; abundance: NA; CDR3aa: CATSRGTEGAYEQYF; CDR3nt: TGTGCCACCAGCAGAGGAACGGAGGGGGCCTACGAGCAGTACTTC
j_gene: TRBJ2-7; v_gene: TRBV2; d_gene: NA; len: 16; abundance: NA; CDR3aa: CASSEIKTGGGYEQYF; CDR3nt: TGTGCCAGCAGCGAGATAAAGACGGGTGGGGGTTACGAGCAGTACTTC
j_gene: TRBJ1-6; v_gene: TRBV7-2; d_gene: NA; len: 16; abundance: NA; CDR3aa: CASSKQKQGYNSPLHF; CDR3nt: TGTGCCAGCAGCAAACAGAAACAGGGATATAATTCACCCCTCCACTTT
j_gene: TRBJ2-5; v_gene: TRBV18; d_gene: NA; len: 13; abundance: NA; CDR3aa: CASSPPSGETQYF; CDR3nt: TGTGCCAGCTCACCACCGTCCGGGGAGACCCAGTACTTC
j_gene: TRBJ2-1; v_gene: TRBV5-4; d_gene: TRBD2; len: 15; abundance: NA; CDR3aa: CASSLAGARDNEQFF; CDR3nt: TGTGCCAGCAGCTTAGCGGGAGCAAGGGACAATGAGCAGTTCTTC
j_gene: TRBJ1-2; v_gene: TRBV4-1; d_gene: NA; len: 16; abundance: NA; CDR3aa: CASSQEVGGYGYGYTF; CDR3nt: TGCGCCAGCAGCCAAGAAGTGGGGGGCTATGGCTATGGCTACACCTTC
j_gene: TRBJ2-1; v_gene: TRBV13; d_gene: NA; len: 16; abundance: NA; CDR3aa: CASSPPLPSSYNEQFF; CDR3nt: TGTGCCAGCAGCCCGCCACTCCCCAGCTCCTACAATGAGCAGTTCTTC
j_gene: TRBJ2-3; v_gene: TRBV7-9; d_gene: TRBD1; len: 18; abundance: once; CDR3aa: CASSPNGGRQGRTDTQYF; CDR3nt: TGTGCCAGCAGCCCAAACGGGGGTAGACAGGGGCGCACAGATACGCAGTATTTT
j_gene: TRBJ2-5; v_gene: TRBV5-1; d_gene: TRBD2; len: 19; abundance: NA; CDR3aa: CASSPGGLAGASRQETQYF; CDR3nt: TGCGCCAGCAGCCCTGGAGGACTAGCGGGAGCATCTCGCCAAGAGACCCAGTACTTC
j_gene: TRBJ2-3; v_gene: TRBV6-5; d_gene: NA; len: 14; abundance: NA; CDR3aa: CASSWRRSTDTQYF; CDR3nt: TGTGCCAGCAGTTGGAGGCGTAGCACAGATACGCAGTATTTT
j_gene: TRBJ1-5; v_gene: TRBV27; d_gene: TRBD1; len: 13; abundance: NA; CDR3aa: CASRRDRDQPQHF; CDR3nt: TGTGCCAGCAGACGGGACAGGGATCAGCCCCAGCATTTT
j_gene: TRBJ1-1; v_gene: TRBV5-4; d_gene: NA; len: 14; abundance: NA; CDR3aa: CASSLAGVRQRAFF; CDR3nt: TGTGCCAGCAGCTTGGCGGGGGTGCGGCAGAGAGCTTTCTTT
j_gene: TRBJ2-4; v_gene: TRBV5-8; d_gene: NA; len: 13; abundance: once; CDR3aa: CASSLGQQNIQYF; CDR3nt: TGTGCCAGCAGCTTGGGACAGCAAAACATTCAGTACTTC
j_gene: TRBJ1-4; v_gene: TRBV11-2; d_gene: NA; len: 16; abundance: NA; CDR3aa: CASSLGHGGSNEKLFF; CDR3nt: TGTGCCAGCAGCTTAGGGCACGGGGGTTCTAATGAAAAACTGTTTTTT
j_gene: TRBJ1-1; v_gene: TRBV5-1; d_gene: NA; len: 13; abundance: NA; CDR3aa: CASREGLDTEAFF; CDR3nt: TGCGCCAGCAGGGAGGGGTTGGACACTGAAGCTTTCTTT
j_gene: TRBJ2-4; v_gene: TRBV25-1; d_gene: NA; len: 15; abundance: NA; CDR3aa: CASSAVVGAKNIQYF; CDR3nt: TGTGCCAGCAGTGCCGTCGTAGGGGCCAAAAACATTCAGTACTTC
j_gene: TRBJ2-1; v_gene: TRBV30; d_gene: TRBD2; len: 17; abundance: NA; CDR3aa: CAWSGLASVSSYNEQFF; CDR3nt: TGTGCCTGGAGTGGACTAGCCTCGGTTAGCTCCTACAATGAGCAGTTCTTC
j_gene: TRBJ2-7; v_gene: TRBV7-2; d_gene: NA; len: 11; abundance: NA; CDR3aa: CASSQSGTKYF; CDR3nt: TGTGCCAGCAGTCAATCCGGGACCAAGTACTTC
j_gene: TRBJ2-7; v_gene: TRBV28; d_gene: NA; len: 13; abundance: NA; CDR3aa: CASRGARMYEQYF; CDR3nt: TGTGCCAGCAGGGGGGCTAGAATGTACGAGCAGTACTTC
j_gene: TRBJ1-1; v_gene: TRBV6-5; d_gene: NA; len: 13; abundance: NA; CDR3aa: CASSYSKGIEAFF; CDR3nt: TGTGCCAGCAGTTACTCGAAAGGGATTGAAGCTTTCTTT
j_gene: TRBJ2-7; v_gene: TRBV15; d_gene: NA; len: 16; abundance: NA; CDR3aa: CATSRGGILGSYEQYF; CDR3nt: TGTGCCACCAGCAGAGGGGGGATATTGGGCTCCTACGAGCAGTACTTC
j_gene: TRBJ1-1; v_gene: TRBV13; d_gene: NA; len: 12; abundance: NA; CDR3aa: CASRFDRGEAFF; CDR3nt: TGTGCCAGCAGGTTCGACAGAGGAGAAGCTTTCTTT
j_gene: TRBJ2-3; v_gene: TRBV6-1; d_gene: TRBD2; len: 16; abundance: NA; CDR3aa: CASSEQREGHTDTQYF; CDR3nt: TGTGCCAGCAGTGAACAGCGGGAGGGTCACACAGATACGCAGTATTTT
j_gene: TRBJ2-7; v_gene: TRBV5-8; d_gene: TRBD2; len: 14; abundance: NA; CDR3aa: CASSFLADTYEQYF; CDR3nt: TGTGCCAGCAGCTTTCTAGCGGACACCTACGAGCAGTACTTC
j_gene: TRBJ2-7; v_gene: TRBV5-8; d_gene: TRBD2; len: 17; abundance: once; CDR3aa: CASSLVRHSGRAGEQYF; CDR3nt: TGTGCCAGCAGCTTGGTTCGTCATAGCGGGAGGGCTGGCGAGCAGTACTTC
j_gene: TRBJ2-7; v_gene: TRBV9; d_gene: TRBD2; len: 17; abundance: NA; CDR3aa: CASSVAPGLAAPYEQYF; CDR3nt: TGTGCCAGCAGCGTAGCTCCGGGACTAGCGGCCCCTTACGAGCAGTACTTC
j_gene: TRBJ2-7; v_gene: TRBV6-1; d_gene: TRBD2; len: 21; abundance: NA; CDR3aa: CASREQGLLSGGPWSVDEQYF; CDR3nt: TGTGCCAGCAGAGAACAGGGTCTCCTTTCGGGAGGGCCGTGGTCTGTCGACGAGCAGTACTTC